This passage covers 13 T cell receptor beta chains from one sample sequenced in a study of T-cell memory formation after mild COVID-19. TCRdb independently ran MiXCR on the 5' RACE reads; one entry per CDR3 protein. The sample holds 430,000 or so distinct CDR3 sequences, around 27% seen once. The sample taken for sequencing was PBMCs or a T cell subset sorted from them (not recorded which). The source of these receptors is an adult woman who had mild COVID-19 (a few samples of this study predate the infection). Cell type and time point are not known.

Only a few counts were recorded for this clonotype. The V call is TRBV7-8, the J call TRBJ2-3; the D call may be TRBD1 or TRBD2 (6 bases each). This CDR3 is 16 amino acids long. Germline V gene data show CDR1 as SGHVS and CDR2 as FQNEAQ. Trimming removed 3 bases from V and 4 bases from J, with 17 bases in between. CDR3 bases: TGTGCCAGCAGCTTCGAGAGGGGGACTCCCTCAGATACGCAGTATTTT. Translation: CASSFERGTPSDTQYF.

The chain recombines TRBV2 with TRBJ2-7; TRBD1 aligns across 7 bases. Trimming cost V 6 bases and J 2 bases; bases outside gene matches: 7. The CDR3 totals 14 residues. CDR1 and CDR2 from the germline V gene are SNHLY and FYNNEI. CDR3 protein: CASSSGTAAYEQYF. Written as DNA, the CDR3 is TGTGCCAGCAGCTCGGGGACAGCAGCCTACGAGCAGTACTTC.

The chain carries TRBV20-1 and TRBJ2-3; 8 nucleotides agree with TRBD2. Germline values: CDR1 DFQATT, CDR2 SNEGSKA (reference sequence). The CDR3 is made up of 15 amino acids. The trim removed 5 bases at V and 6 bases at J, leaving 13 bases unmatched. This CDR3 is CSAPLNGGVPDTQYF. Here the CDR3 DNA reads TGCAGTGCTCCTCTTAACGGGGGGGTCCCGGATACGCAGTATTTT.

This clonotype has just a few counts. As DNA, the CDR3 is TGCAGCGTTGGGGACGGTACCTACGAGCAGTACTTC. This translates into CSVGDGTYEQYF. This sequence joins TRBV29-1 and TRBJ2-7; D is possibly TRBD1 or TRBD2 (5 bases each). CDR3 length: 12 residues. CDR1 is SQVTM, CDR2 ANQGSEA, per germline. The V end lost 4 bases, the J end lost 2 bases, and 9 bases lay between the germline ends.

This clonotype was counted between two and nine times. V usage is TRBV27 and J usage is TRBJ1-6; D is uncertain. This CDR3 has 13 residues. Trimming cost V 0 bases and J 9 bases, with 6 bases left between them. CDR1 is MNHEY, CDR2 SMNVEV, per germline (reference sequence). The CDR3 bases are TGTGCCAGCAGTTTATCCTCGAGTTCACCCCTCCACTTT. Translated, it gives CASSLSSSSPLHF.

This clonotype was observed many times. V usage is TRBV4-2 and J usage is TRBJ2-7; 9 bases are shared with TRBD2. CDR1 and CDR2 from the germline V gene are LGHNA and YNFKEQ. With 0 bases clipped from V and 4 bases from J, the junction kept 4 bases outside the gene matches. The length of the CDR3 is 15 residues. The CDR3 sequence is CASSQDLAGFYEQYF. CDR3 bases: TGTGCCAGCAGCCAAGACCTAGCGGGGTTTTACGAGCAGTACTTC.

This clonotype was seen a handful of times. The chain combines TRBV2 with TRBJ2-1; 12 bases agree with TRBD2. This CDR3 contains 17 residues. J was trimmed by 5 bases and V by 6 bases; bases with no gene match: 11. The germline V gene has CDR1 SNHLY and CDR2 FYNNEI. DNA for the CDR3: TGTGCCAGCAGGACCGAACTAGCGGGGGGACCCAACAATGAGCAGTTCTTC. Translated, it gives CASRTELAGGPNNEQFF.

The CDR3 DNA reads as TGTGCCAGTAGTCCCGGGTGGGGGCGTTGGTTAACCGGGGAGCTGTTTTTT. Its translation is CASSPGWGRWLTGELFF. The genes are TRBV19 and TRBJ2-2, with D possibly being TRBD1 (6 bases). V was shortened by 5 bases and J by 5 bases, with 21 bases between the two germline ends. This CDR3 region has 17 residues. Germline-derived CDR1 and CDR2 are LNHDA and SQIVND (reference sequence).

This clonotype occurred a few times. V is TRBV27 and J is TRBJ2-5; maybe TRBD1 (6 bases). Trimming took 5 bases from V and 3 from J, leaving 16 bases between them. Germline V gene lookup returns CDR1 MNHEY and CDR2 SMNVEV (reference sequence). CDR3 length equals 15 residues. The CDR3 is CASSQQGTRKETQYF. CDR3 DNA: TGTGCCAGCAGTCAACAGGGTACCCGGAAAGAGACCCAGTACTTC.

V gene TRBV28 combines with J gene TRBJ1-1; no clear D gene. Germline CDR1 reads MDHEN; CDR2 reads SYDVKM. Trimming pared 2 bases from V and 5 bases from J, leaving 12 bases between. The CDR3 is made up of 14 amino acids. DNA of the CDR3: TGTGCCAGCAGTTTAAAAATGCCGGGGACTGAAGCTTTCTTT. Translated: CASSLKMPGTEAFF.

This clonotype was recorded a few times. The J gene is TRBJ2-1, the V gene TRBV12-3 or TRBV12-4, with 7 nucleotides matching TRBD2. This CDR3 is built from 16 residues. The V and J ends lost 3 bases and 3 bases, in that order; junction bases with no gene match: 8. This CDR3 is CASSLGPGTNYNEQFF. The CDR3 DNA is TGTGCCAGCAGTTTGGGACCCGGGACTAACTACAATGAGCAGTTCTTC.

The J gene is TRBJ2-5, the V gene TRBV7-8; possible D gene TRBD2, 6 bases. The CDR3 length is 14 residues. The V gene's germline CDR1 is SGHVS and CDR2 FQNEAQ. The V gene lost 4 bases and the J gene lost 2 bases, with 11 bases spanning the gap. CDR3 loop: CASSWGLRQETQYF. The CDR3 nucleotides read TGTGCCAGCAGCTGGGGACTCCGACAAGAGACCCAGTACTTC.

The CDR3 DNA sequence: TGCGCCAGCAGCCAAGATGGATCCGCCGGGGAGCTGTTTTTT. It encodes CASSQDGSAGELFF. The rearrangement uses TRBV4-3 and TRBJ2-2; D is unresolved. The CDR3 has 14 residues. CDR1 is LGHNA and CDR2 is YSLEER in the germline V gene. Deletions cut 0 bases from V and 6 bases from J, with 8 bases between.